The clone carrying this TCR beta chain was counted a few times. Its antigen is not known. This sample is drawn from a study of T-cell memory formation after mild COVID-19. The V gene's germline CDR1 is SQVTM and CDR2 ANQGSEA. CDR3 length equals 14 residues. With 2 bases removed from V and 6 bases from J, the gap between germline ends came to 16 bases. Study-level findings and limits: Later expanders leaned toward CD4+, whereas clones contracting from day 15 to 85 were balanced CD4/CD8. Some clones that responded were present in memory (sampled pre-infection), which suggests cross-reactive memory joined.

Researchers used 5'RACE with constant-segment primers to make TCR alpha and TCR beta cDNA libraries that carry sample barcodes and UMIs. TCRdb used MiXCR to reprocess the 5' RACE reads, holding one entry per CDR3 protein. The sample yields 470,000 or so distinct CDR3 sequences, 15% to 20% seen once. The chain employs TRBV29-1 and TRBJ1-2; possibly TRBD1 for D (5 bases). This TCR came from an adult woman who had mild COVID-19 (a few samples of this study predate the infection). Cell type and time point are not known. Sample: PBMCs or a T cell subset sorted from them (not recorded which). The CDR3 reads CSVEKSGTIHGYTF. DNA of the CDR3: TGCAGCGTTGAAAAGTCAGGGACGATTCATGGCTACACCTTC.